This T cell receptor (beta chain) was sequenced for a study of cytomegalovirus exposure and HLA in healthy donors. Germline V gives CDR1 SGHTA, CDR2 FQGNSA. With 5 bases clipped from V and 6 bases from J, the junction kept 9 bases outside the gene matches. The CDR3 runs 15 residues. The PCR had 60 Vbeta and 13 Jbeta primers. Produced via immunoSEQ multiplex PCR; TCRdb's table is partial and in-frame only. The profile shows about 120,000 clones, more than 60% of them singletons. The genes are TRBV7-2 and TRBJ2-4, with 8 bases that match TRBD1. The sequencing sample was made of PBMCs. This sequence was found in a man younger than 35 in good health and CMV-seronegative. The chain's CDR3 is CASSPRQGYANIQYF. Here the CDR3 DNA reads TGTGCCAGCAGCCCCCGACAGGGGTATGCAAACATTCAGTACTTC.